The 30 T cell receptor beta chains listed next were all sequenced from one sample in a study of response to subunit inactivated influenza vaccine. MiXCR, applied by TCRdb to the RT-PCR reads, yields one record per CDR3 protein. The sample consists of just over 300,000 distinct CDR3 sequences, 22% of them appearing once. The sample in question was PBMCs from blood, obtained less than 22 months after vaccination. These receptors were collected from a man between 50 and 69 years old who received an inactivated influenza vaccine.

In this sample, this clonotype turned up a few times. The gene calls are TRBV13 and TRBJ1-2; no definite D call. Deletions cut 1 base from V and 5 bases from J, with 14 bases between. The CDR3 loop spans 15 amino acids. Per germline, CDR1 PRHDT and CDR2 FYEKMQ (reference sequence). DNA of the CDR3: TGTGCCAGCAGCTTAGCATCTCATCGACTTTATGGCTACACCTTC. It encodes CASSLASHRLYGYTF.

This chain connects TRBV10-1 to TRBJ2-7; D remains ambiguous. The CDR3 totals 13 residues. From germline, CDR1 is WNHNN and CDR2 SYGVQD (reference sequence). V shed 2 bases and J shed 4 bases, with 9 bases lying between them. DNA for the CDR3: TGCGCCAGCAGTGAGAGGACGGGTTACGAGCAGTACTTC. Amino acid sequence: CASSERTGYEQYF.

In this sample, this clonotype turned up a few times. CDR3 loop: CASSLARAGQPQHF. The CDR3, as DNA: TGTGCCAGCAGCTTAGCGCGGGCCGGACAGCCCCAGCATTTT. The J gene is TRBJ1-5, the V gene TRBV7-2; no definite D call. The CDR3 has 14 amino acids. Trimming left V 0 bases short and J 7 bases short, with 10 bases between. CDR1 and CDR2 (germline): SGHTA, FQGNSA. The variable domain in full, with the rest retrieved from reference TRBV7-2 and TRBJ1-5, is GAGVSQSPSNKVTEKGKDVELRCDPISGHTALYWYRQSLGQGLEFLIYFQGNSAPDKSGLPSDRFSAERTGGSVSTLTIQRTQQEDSAVYLCASSLARAGQPQHFGDGTRLSIL.

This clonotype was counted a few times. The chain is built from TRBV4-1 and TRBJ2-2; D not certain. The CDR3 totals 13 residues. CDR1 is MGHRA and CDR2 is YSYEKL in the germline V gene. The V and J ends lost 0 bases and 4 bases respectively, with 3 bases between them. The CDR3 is CASSQEVTGELFF. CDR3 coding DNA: TGCGCCAGCAGCCAAGAGGTCACCGGGGAGCTGTTTTTT.

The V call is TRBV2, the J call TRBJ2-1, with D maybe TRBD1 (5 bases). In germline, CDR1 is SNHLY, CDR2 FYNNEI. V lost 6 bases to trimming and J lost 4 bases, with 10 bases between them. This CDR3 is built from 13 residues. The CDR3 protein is CASSDREYNEQFF. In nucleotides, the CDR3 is TGTGCCAGCAGCGACAGAGAATACAATGAGCAGTTCTTC.

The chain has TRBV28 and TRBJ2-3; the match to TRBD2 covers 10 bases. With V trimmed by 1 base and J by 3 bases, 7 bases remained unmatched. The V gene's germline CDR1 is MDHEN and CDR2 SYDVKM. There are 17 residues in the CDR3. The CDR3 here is CASSLSLSGRATDTQYF. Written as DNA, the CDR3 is TGTGCCAGCAGTTTATCCCTCAGCGGGAGGGCGACAGATACGCAGTATTTT.

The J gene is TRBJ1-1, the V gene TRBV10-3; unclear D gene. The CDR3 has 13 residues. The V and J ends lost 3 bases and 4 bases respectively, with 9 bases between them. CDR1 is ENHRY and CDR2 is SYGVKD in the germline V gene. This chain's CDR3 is CAISDSRGTEAFF. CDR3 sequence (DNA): TGTGCCATCAGTGATAGCAGAGGCACTGAAGCTTTCTTT.

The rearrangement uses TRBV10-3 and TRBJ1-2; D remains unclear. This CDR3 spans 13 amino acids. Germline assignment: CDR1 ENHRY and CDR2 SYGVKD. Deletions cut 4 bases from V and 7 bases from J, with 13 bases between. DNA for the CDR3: TGTGCCATCAGTGTGGAAATTTTTGGTGGCTACACCTTC. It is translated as CAISVEIFGGYTF.

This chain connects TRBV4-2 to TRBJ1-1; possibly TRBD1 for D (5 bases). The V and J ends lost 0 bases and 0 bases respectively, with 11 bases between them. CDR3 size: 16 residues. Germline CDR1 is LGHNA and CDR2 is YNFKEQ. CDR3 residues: CASSQDRDLMNTEAFF. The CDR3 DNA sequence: TGTGCCAGCAGCCAAGATAGGGACCTCATGAACACTGAAGCTTTCTTT.

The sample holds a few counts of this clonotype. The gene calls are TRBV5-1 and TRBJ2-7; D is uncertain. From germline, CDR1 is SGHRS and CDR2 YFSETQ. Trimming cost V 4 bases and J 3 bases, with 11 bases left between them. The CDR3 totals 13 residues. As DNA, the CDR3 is TGCGCCAGCAGCCCGGAACCCTTCTACGAGCAGTACTTC. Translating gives CASSPEPFYEQYF.

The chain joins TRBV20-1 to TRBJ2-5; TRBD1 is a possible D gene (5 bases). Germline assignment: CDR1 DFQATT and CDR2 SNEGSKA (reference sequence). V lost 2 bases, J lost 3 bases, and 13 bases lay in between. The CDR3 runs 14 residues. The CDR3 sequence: CSARRGQAKETQYF. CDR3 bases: TGCAGTGCTAGAAGAGGACAAGCCAAAGAGACCCAGTACTTC.

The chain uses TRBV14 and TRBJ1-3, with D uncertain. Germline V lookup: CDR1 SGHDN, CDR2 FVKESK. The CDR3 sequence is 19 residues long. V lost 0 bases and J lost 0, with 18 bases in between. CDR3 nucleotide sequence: TGTGCCAGCAGCCAAGAATTCTTCCCGGGGTCGAGCTCTGGAAACACCATATATTTT. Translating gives CASSQEFFPGSSSGNTIYF.

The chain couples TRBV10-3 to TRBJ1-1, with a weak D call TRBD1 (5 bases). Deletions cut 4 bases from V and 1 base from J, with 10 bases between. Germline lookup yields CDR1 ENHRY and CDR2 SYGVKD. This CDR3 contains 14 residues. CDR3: CAISGRGGNTEAFF. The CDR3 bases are TGTGCCATCAGTGGGCGTGGGGGGAACACTGAAGCTTTCTTT.

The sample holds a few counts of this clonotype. The CDR3 DNA reads TGTGCCAGCAGCTACGGACTACTGACAGATACGCAGTATTTT. The encoded protein is CASSYGLLTDTQYF. The rearrangement joins TRBV12-3 or TRBV12-4 to TRBJ2-3; D may be TRBD2 (6 bases). This CDR3 has 14 residues. Trimming removed 6 bases from V and 3 bases from J, with 13 bases in between.

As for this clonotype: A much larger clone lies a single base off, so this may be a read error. CDR3 DNA: TGTGCCAGCGGGGGGGCGCGCAGCAATCAGCCCCAGCATTTT. Its translation: CASGGARSNQPQHF. The gene calls are TRBV27 and TRBJ1-5, with a tentative D call TRBD1 (6 bases). This CDR3 has 14 amino acids. Germline lookup yields CDR1 MNHEY and CDR2 SMNVEV (reference sequence). The ends were cut back, 8 bases at V and 1 base at J, with 12 bases in the middle.

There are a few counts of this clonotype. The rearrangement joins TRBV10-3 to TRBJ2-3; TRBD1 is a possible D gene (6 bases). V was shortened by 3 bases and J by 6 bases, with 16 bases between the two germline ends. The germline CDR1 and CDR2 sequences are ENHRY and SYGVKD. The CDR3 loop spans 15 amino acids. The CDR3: CAISDAGAGVDTQYF. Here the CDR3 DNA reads TGTGCCATCAGTGACGCAGGGGCCGGGGTCGATACGCAGTATTTT.

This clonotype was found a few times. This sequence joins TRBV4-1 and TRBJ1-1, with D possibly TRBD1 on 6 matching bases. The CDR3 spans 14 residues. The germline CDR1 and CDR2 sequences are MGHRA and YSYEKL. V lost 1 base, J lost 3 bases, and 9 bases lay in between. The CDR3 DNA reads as TGCGCCAGCAGCCAAGGGAGGGGGGACACTGAAGCTTTCTTT. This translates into CASSQGRGDTEAFF.

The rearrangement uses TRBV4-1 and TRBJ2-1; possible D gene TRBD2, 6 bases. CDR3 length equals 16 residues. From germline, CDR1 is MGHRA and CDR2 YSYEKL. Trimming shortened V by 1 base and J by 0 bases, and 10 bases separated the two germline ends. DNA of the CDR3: TGCGCCAGCAGCCAAGCAGGACTAATCTCCTACAATGAGCAGTTCTTC. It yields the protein CASSQAGLISYNEQFF.

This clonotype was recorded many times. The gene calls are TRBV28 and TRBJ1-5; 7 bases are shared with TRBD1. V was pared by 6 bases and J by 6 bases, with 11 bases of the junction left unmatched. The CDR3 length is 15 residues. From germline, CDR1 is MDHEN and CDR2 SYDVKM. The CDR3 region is CASRPTTGVGQPQHF. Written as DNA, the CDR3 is TGTGCCAGCAGACCAACAACAGGGGTCGGTCAGCCCCAGCATTTT.

The DNA of the CDR3 is TGTGCCAGCAGTCCTAGCGGGAGAGGGGGCTACGAGCAGTACTTC. Translating gives CASSPSGRGGYEQYF. The chain carries TRBV12-3 or TRBV12-4 and TRBJ2-7; 10 bases match TRBD2. The CDR3 spans 15 residues. J was trimmed by 3 bases and V by 5 bases; bases with no gene match: 7.

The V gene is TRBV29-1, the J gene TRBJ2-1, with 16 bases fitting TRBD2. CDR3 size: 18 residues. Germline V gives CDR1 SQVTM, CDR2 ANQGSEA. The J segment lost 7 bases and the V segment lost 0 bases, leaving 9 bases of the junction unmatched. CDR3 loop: CSVEERGLAGGLINEQFF. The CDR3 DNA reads TGCAGCGTTGAAGAGAGGGGACTAGCGGGAGGGCTTATTAATGAGCAGTTCTTC.

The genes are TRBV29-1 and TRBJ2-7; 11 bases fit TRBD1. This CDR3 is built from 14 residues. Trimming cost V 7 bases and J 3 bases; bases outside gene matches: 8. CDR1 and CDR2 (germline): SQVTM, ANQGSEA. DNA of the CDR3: TGCAGCGCCAGTACCGGGACAGGGGGCTACGAGCAGTACTTC. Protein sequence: CSASTGTGGYEQYF.

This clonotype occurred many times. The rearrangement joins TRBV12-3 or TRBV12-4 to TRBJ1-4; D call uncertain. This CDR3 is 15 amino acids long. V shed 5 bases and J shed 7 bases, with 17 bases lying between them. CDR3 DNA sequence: TGTGCCAGCAGTCCCCGCGCGATTGGAAGTGAAAAACTGTTTTTT. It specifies CASSPRAIGSEKLFF.

The chain's CDR3 is CASTQGTIGGYGYTF. CDR3 coding DNA: TGTGCCAGTACCCAGGGGACAATAGGGGGCTATGGCTACACCTTC. The chain has TRBV19 and TRBJ1-2, with D possibly TRBD1 on 6 matching bases. Trimming removed 7 bases from V and 4 bases from J, with 19 bases in between. This CDR3 has 15 residues. Looked up from germline, CDR1 is LNHDA and CDR2 is SQIVND (reference sequence).

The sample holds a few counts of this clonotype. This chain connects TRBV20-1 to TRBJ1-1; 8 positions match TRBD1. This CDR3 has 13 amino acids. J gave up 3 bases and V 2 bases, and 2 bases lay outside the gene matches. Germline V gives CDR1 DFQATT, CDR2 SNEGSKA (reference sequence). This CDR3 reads CSARTTGDTEAFF. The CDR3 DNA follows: TGCAGTGCTAGAACGACAGGGGACACTGAAGCTTTCTTT.

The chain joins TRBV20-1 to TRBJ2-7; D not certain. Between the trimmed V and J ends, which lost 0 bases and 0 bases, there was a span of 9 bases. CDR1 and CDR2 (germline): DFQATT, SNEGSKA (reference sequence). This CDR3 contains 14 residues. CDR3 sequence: CSARDLAGSYEQYF. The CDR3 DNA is TGCAGTGCTAGAGATTTGGCCGGCTCCTACGAGCAGTACTTC.

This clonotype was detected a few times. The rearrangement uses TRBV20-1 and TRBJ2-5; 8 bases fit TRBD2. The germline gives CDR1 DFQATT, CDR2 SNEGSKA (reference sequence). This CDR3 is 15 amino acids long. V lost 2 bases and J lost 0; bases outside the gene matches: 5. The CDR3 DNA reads TGCAGTGCTAGAAGAGTTAGCGGGGACCAAGAGACCCAGTACTTC. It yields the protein CSARRVSGDQETQYF.

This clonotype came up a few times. The CDR3 DNA reads TGTGCCAGCAGTTTAGGCCCATCAACAACTAATGAAAAACTGTTTTTT. It encodes CASSLGPSTTNEKLFF. The chain combines TRBV27 with TRBJ1-4; D unresolved. Looked up from germline, CDR1 is MNHEY and CDR2 is SMNVEV (reference sequence). The ends were cut back, 2 bases at V and 0 bases at J, with 10 bases in the middle. The CDR3 has 16 amino acids.

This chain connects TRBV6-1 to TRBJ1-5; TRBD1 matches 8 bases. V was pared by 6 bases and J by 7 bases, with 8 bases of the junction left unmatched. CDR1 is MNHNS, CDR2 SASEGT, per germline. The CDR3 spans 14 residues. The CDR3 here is CASRPDRGIQPQHF. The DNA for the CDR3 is TGTGCCAGCAGGCCCGACAGGGGAATCCAGCCCCAGCATTTT.

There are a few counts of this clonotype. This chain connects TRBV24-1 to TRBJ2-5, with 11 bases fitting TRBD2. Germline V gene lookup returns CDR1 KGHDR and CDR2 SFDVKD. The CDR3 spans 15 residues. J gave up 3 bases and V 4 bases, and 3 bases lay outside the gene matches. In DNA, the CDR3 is TGTGCCACCAGTGACCCGGGACTAGCGGAAGAGACCCAGTACTTC. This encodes CATSDPGLAEETQYF.